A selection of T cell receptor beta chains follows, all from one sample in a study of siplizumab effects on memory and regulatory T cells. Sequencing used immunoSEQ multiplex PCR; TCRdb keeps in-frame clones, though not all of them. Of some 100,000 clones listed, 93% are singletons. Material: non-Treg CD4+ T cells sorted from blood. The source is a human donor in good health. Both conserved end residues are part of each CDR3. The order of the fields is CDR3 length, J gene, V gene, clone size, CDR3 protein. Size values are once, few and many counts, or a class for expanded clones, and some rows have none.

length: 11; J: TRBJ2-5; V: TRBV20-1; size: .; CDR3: CSAALAETQYF
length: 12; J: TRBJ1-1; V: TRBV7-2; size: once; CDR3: CASSQDTFEAFF
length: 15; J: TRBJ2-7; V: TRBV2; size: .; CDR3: CASSVQRGAFYEQYF
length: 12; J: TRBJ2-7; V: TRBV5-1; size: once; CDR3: CASSKTTYEQYF
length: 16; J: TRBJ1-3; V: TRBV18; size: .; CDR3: CASSGGTVPSGNTIYF
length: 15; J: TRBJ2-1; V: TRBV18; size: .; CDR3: CASSPVGGASNEQFF
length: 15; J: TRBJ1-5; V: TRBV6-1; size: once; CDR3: CASGRVEDGNQPQHF
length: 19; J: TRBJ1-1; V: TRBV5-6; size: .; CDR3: CASSLVLMIPDLRNTEAFF
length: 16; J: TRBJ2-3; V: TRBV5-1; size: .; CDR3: CASSLGSGVRTDTQYF
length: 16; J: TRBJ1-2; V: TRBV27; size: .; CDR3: CASSLYGQAINYGYTF
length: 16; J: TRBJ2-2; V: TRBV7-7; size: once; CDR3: CASSFLRGPNTGELFF
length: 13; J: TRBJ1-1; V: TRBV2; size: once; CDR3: CASSDGGAAEAFF
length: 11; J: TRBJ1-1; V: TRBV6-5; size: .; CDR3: CASSSRDEAFF